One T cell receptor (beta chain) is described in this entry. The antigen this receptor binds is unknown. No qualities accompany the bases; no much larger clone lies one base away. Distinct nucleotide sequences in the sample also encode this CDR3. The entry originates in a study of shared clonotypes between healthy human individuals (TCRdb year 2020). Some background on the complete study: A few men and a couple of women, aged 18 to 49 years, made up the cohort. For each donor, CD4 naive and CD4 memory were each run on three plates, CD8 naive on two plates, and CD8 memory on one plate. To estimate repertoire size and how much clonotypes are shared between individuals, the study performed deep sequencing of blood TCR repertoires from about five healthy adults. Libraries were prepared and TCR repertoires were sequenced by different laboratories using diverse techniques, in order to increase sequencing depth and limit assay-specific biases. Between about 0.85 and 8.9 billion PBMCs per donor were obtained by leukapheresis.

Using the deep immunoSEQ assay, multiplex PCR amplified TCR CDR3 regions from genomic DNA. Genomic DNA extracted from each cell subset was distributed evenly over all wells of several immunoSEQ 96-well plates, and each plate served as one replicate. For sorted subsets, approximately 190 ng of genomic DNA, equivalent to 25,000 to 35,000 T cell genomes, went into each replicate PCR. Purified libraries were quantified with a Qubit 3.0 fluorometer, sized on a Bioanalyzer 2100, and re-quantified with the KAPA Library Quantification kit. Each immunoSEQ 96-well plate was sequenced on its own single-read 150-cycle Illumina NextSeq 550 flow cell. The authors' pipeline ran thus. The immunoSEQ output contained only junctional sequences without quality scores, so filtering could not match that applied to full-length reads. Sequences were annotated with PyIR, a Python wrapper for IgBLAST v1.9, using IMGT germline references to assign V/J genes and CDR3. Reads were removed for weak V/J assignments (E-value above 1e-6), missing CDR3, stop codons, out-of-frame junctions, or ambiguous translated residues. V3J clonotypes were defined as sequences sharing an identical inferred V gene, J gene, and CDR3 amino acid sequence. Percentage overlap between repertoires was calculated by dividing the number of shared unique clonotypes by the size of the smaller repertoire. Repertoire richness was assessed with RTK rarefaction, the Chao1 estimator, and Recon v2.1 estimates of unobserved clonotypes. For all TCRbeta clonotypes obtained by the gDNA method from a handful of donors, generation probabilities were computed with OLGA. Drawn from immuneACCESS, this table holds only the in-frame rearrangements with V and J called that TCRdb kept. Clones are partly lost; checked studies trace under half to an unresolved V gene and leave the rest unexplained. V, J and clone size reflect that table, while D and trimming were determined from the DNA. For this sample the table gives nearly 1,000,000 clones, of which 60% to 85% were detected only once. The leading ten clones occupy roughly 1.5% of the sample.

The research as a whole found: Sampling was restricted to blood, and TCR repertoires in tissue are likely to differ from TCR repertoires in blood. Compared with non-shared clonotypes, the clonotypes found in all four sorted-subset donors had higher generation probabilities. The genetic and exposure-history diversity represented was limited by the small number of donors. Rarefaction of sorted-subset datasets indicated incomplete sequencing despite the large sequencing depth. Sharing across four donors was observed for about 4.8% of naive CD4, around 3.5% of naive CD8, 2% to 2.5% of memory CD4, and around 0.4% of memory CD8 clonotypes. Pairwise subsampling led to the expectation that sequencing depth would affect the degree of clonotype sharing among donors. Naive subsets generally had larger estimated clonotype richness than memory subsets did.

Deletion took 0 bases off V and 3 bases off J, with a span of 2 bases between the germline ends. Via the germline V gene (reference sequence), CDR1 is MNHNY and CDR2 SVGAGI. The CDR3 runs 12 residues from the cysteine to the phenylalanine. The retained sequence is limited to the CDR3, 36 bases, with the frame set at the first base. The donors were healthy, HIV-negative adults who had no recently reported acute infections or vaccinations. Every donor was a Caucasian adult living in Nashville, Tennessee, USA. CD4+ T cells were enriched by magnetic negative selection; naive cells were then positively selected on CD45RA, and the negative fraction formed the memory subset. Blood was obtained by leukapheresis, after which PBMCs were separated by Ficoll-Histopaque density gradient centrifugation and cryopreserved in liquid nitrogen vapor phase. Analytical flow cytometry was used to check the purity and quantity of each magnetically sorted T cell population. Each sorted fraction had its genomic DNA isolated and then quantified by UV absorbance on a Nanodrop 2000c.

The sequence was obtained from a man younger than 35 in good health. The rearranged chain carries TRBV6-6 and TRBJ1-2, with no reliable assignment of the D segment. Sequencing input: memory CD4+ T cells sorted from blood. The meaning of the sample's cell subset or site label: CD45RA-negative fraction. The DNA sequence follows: TGTGCCAGCAGTTACTCGGACTATGGCTACACCTTC. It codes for CASSYSDYGYTF.